This record looks at one TCR beta chain sequence and its context. This entry is derived from a study of control samples from healthy donors and cancer patients. Trimming removed 1 base at V and 10 bases at J, with 11 bases between. The CDR3 extends over 13 amino acids. Germline CDR1 SGHNT, CDR2 YENEEA. Libraries were prepared by immunoSEQ multiplex PCR; TCRdb keeps only in-frame clonotypes and omits some of them. The table includes around 90,000 clones, 70% to 90% detected once. The clonotype was recovered from a young man in good health. The sample comprised blood. This chain uses TRBV11-3 with TRBJ2-1; D remains ambiguous. CDR3 sequence: CASSLGWASEQFF. In DNA form, the CDR3 reads TGTGCCAGCAGCTTAGGCTGGGCGTCCGAGCAGTTCTTC.